This TCR beta chain was retrieved from a study of shared clonotypes between healthy human individuals. Findings and caveats of the study: Investigators collected only blood, and repertoires in tissues likely differ.

The protocol was immunoSEQ multiplex PCR, while the TCRdb copy is restricted to in-frame clones and leaves out a portion. The sample yields over 2 million clones, just under 95% seen once. Points on this clone: Its antigen is not identified.

Per germline, CDR1 SGDLS and CDR2 YYNGEE. There are 14 residues in the CDR3. The germline V and J ends were trimmed by 4 bases and 3 bases, with 13 bases remaining between them. The sequenced sample was naive CD4+ T cells from PBMCs. Subset specified: CD45RA+ positively selected. The clonotype was recovered from a man between 18 and 35 years old in good health. Some clones in this sample may be carry-over from other donors' samples. V is TRBV9 and J is TRBJ1-1; tentative D call: TRBD1 (5 bases). The CDR3 loop reads CASSPTGTDTEAFF. The CDR3 bases are TGTGCCAGCAGCCCCACCGGGACGGACACTGAAGCTTTCTTT.